These 14 T cell receptor beta chains originate from one sample sequenced in a study of T-cell memory formation after mild COVID-19. TCRdb re-derived calls from the 5' RACE reads in MiXCR, one entry per CDR3 protein. The table has 150,000 to 200,000 distinct CDR3 sequences, more than 14% seen once. Sequenced sample: PBMCs or a T cell subset sorted from them (not recorded which). These receptors were taken from an adult woman who had mild COVID-19 (a few samples of this study predate the infection). Cell type and time point are not known.

This clonotype was counted many times. The rearrangement joins TRBV11-2 to TRBJ2-5, with D unclear. Germline CDR1 and CDR2: SGHAT and FQNNGV. The CDR3 runs 13 residues. V was pared by 0 bases and J by 3 bases, with 5 bases between. The CDR3 region has the DNA TGTGCCAGCAGCTTAGATTGGGAAGAGACCCAGTACTTC. Encoded protein: CASSLDWEETQYF.

This clonotype was counted between two and nine times. The J gene is TRBJ2-1, the V gene TRBV5-1, with D possibly TRBD2 on 5 matching bases. The V gene lost 0 bases and the J gene lost 4 bases, with 11 bases spanning the gap. Looked up from germline, CDR1 is SGHRS and CDR2 is YFSETQ. The CDR3 consists of 15 residues. CDR3 nucleotides: TGCGCCAGCAGCTTGGATCTAGGACTTTACAATGAGCAGTTCTTC. Its translation: CASSLDLGLYNEQFF.

This rearrangement joins TRBV2 to TRBJ2-7, with D tentatively TRBD2 (5 bases). The CDR3 spans 15 residues. Germline V gene data show CDR1 as SNHLY and CDR2 as FYNNEI. With 6 bases removed from V and 0 bases from J, the gap between germline ends came to 15 bases. CDR3 sequence reads: CASRSKLVSSYEQYF. Written as DNA, the CDR3 is TGTGCCAGCAGGTCCAAACTAGTGAGCTCCTACGAGCAGTACTTC.

The rearrangement joins TRBV4-1 to TRBJ1-1; D not certain. The V end lost 2 bases, the J end lost 4 bases, and 11 bases lay between the germline ends. The germline V gene has CDR1 MGHRA and CDR2 YSYEKL. The CDR3 is made up of 14 amino acids. CDR3 sequence (DNA): TGCGCCAGCAGCCAATACGAGGGAGGCACTGAAGCTTTCTTT. It specifies CASSQYEGGTEAFF.

Turning to this clonotype: This may stem from a read error, because a much larger clone lies one nucleotide away. The V gene is TRBV5-1, the J gene TRBJ2-3; maybe TRBD1 (6 bases). There are 14 residues in the CDR3. CDR1 SGHRS and CDR2 YFSETQ come from the germline V gene. The ends were cut back, 8 bases at V and 5 bases at J, with 18 bases in the middle. This CDR3 reads CASTRGSPGDTQYF. The CDR3 bases are TGCGCCAGTACTAGGGGGAGTCCCGGAGATACGCAGTATTTT.

In its sample, this clonotype was seen a few times. This chain links TRBV7-2 with TRBJ2-2, with D hard to call. Trimming pared 8 bases from V and 0 bases from J, leaving 13 bases between. This CDR3 region has 15 residues. CDR1 SGHTA and CDR2 FQGNSA come from the germline V gene. The CDR3 protein is CASRGGGPNTGELFF. CDR3 DNA sequence: TGTGCCAGCCGTGGTGGCGGTCCGAACACCGGGGAGCTGTTTTTT. The full variable domain, rest sourced from reference TRBV7-2 and TRBJ2-2, is GAGVSQSPSNKVTEKGKDVELRCDPISGHTALYWYRQSLGQGLEFLIYFQGNSAPDKSGLPSDRFSAERTGGSVSTLTIQRTQQEDSAVYLCASRGGGPNTGELFFGEGSRLTVL.

Only a few counts were recorded for this clonotype. V is TRBV7-8 and J is TRBJ2-1; the D is unclear. Germline-derived CDR1 and CDR2 are SGHVS and FQNEAQ. This CDR3 region has 12 residues. Between the trimmed V and J ends, which lost 5 bases and 10 bases, there was a span of 12 bases. For the CDR3, the DNA is TGTGCCAGCAGCCAGCCCTTGGGGGAGCAGTTCTTC. It is translated as CASSQPLGEQFF. Using reference TRBV7-8 and TRBJ2-1 for the parts outside the CDR3, the full variable domain is GAGVSQSPRYKVAKRGQDVALRCDPISGHVSLFWYQQALGQGPEFLTYFQNEAQLDKSGLPSDRFFAERPEGSVSTLKIQRTQQEDSAVYLCASSQPLGEQFFGPGTRLTVL.

In its sample, this clonotype was seen once. The V gene is TRBV12-3 or TRBV12-4, the J gene TRBJ1-2; D may be TRBD1 (6 bases). The length of the CDR3 is 14 residues. V gave up 2 bases and J gave up 5 bases, with 12 bases separating them. For the CDR3, the DNA is TGTGCCAGCAGTTTATTGGTCAGGGGATATGGCTACACCTTC. As protein: CASSLLVRGYGYTF.

The rearrangement links TRBV11-3 to TRBJ2-6; either TRBD1 or TRBD2 may fit D (5 bases each). Germline lookup yields CDR1 SGHNT and CDR2 YENEEA. V lost 5 bases and J 0 bases, leaving 14 bases between the germline ends. The CDR3 is 17 residues long. The CDR3 sequence is CASSPGTGASGANVLTF. Here the CDR3 DNA reads TGTGCCAGCAGCCCCGGGACGGGTGCCTCTGGGGCCAACGTCCTGACTTTC.

This chain uses TRBV11-2 with TRBJ2-1; D assignment may be TRBD1 or TRBD2 (5 bases each). V lost 1 base to trimming and J lost 7 bases, with 8 bases between them. Per germline, CDR1 SGHAT and CDR2 FQNNGV. This CDR3 has 13 residues. The CDR3 region is CASSLGGDNEQFF. CDR3 DNA: TGTGCCAGCAGCTTAGGAGGGGATAATGAGCAGTTCTTC.

V and J are TRBV29-1 and TRBJ1-1; no clear D. This CDR3 is 13 amino acids long. Germline V gene sequence: CDR1 SQVTM, CDR2 ANQGSEA. V was shortened by 2 bases and J by 1 base, with 8 bases between the two germline ends. Here the CDR3 reads CSVEKGGNTEAFF. The CDR3 region has the DNA TGCAGCGTTGAAAAGGGCGGGAACACTGAAGCTTTCTTT.

This clonotype was picked up a small number of times. The chain combines TRBV6-4 with TRBJ2-3, with D maybe TRBD1 (6 bases). The CDR3 runs to 15 residues. The V end was cut by 3 bases, the J end by 5 bases, with 15 bases between. Germline assignment: CDR1 MRHNA and CDR2 SNTAGT. The CDR3: CASSEVVGAKDTQYF. CDR3 nucleotides: TGTGCCAGCAGTGAGGTGGTGGGGGCCAAAGATACGCAGTATTTT.

Here the CDR3 reads CSVEPGLQTDTQYF. CDR3 sequence (DNA): TGCAGCGTTGAGCCGGGACTACAAACAGATACGCAGTATTTT. The chain has TRBV29-1 and TRBJ2-3, with 7 positions matching TRBD2. CDR1 and CDR2 (germline): SQVTM, ANQGSEA. This CDR3 has 14 amino acids. Trimming at V came to 3 bases and at J to 3 bases, leaving 6 bases not matched to a gene.

The chain joins TRBV5-1 to TRBJ2-7; TRBD1 or TRBD2 may be the D gene (5 bases each). Trimming removed 0 bases from V and 5 bases from J, with 9 bases in between. The CDR3 runs to 13 residues. Germline CDR1 reads SGHRS; CDR2 reads YFSETQ. CDR3 protein: CASSLGQRDEQYF. The CDR3 nucleotides are TGCGCCAGCAGCTTGGGACAGAGGGACGAGCAGTACTTC.